This TCR delta chain emerged from a study of gamma-delta chains in newborns, infants, children. Study details: Polyclonal expansion of innate γδ T cells after birth follows microbial exposure.

A word on this clone: At one of its ends the junction is not consistent with the germline gene, which may arise from a read error.

TCRdb re-processed the reads via CATT. Of 5,400 or so delta-chain clones listed, less than 20% are singletons. This CDR3 region has 17 residues. Germline loops: CDR1 GEAIGNYY, CDR2 EKD. The source material was blood. V gene TRDV2 combines with J gene TRDJ2, with 12 bases aligning to TRDD3. The TCR was taken from a child who was a newborn, infant or young child, either healthy, febrile or measles-vaccinated (not recorded which). This CDR3 is CARDSNWGIQSTAQLFF. CDR3 DNA sequence: TGTGCCCGTGACAGTAACTGGGGGATACAATCAACAGCACAACTCTTCTTT.